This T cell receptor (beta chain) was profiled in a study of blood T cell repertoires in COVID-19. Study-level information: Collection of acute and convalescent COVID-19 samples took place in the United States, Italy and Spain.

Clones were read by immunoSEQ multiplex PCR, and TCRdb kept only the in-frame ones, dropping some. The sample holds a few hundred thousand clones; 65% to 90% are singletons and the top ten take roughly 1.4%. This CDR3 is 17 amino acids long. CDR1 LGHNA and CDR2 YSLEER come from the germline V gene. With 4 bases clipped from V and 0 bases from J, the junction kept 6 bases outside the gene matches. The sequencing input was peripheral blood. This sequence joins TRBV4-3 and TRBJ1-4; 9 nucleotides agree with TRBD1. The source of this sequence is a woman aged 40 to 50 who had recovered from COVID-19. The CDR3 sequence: CASSPIRQGATNEKLFF. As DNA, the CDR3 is TGCGCCAGCAGCCCTATTCGACAGGGGGCAACTAATGAAAAACTGTTTTTT.